What follows are 30 T cell receptor beta chains derived from one specimen sequenced in a study of long-term antiretroviral therapy in people with HIV. The assay, immunoSEQ v3.0, was run at survey level. Libraries were prepared by immunoSEQ multiplex PCR; TCRdb keeps only in-frame clonotypes and omits some of them. The repertoire includes some 12,000 clones, more than 75% of them detected once, and around a sixth sits in the top ten. The sequencing here drew on unsorted PBMCs, taken just over 8 years after starting antiretroviral therapy. Source of these receptors: a man in his forties or fifties with HIV.

The chain employs TRBV2 and TRBJ2-6, with TRBD1 identical over 9 bases. This CDR3 is 17 amino acids long. The trim removed 5 bases at V and 4 bases at J, leaving 9 bases unmatched. In germline, CDR1 is SNHLY, CDR2 FYNNEI. CDR3 in amino acids: CASSPPGTGSGANVLTF. The CDR3 coding sequence is TGTGCCAGCAGTCCTCCCGGGACAGGGTCCGGGGCCAACGTCCTGACTTTC.

This chain joins TRBV29-1 and TRBJ2-1; 7 bases fit TRBD2. This CDR3 region has 14 residues. Trimming took 2 bases from V and 4 from J; bases not matched to a gene: 5. Germline V gives CDR1 SQVTM, CDR2 ANQGSEA. The CDR3 sequence is CSVELADLYNEQFF. The CDR3 DNA follows: TGCAGCGTTGAACTAGCGGATCTTTACAATGAGCAGTTCTTC.

The V and J genes are TRBV6-5 and TRBJ2-7; D is perhaps TRBD2 (5 bases). The CDR3 spans 14 residues. The V end lost 2 bases, the J end lost 9 bases, and 17 bases lay between the germline ends. The germline gives CDR1 MNHEY, CDR2 SVGAGI. The CDR3 DNA sequence: TGTGCCAGCAGTTACGAGGAACGCGGTCGGGGGCAGTACTTC. It codes for CASSYEERGRGQYF.

This clone came up a few times. The gene calls are TRBV7-8 and TRBJ2-1, with D perhaps being TRBD1 or TRBD2 (5 bases each). The CDR3 runs 14 residues. Germline values: CDR1 SGHVS, CDR2 FQNEAQ. Trimming shortened V by 1 base and J by 5 bases, and 9 bases separated the two germline ends. The CDR3 DNA is TGTGCCAGCAGCTTAGATTGGGGACACAATGAGCAGTTCTTC. Its protein product is CASSLDWGHNEQFF.

This rearrangement joins TRBV7-2 to TRBJ1-3; D remains unclear. V shed 0 bases and J shed 1 base, with 4 bases lying between them. Germline lookup yields CDR1 SGHTA and CDR2 FQGNSA. The CDR3 is 14 residues long. Written as DNA, the CDR3 is TGTGCCAGCAGCTTAGCAGGGTCTGGAAACACCATATATTTT. Protein sequence: CASSLAGSGNTIYF.

In its sample, this clone was seen once. The rearrangement links TRBV11-2 to TRBJ1-1; a possible D gene is TRBD1 (6 bases). CDR1 is SGHAT and CDR2 is FQNNGV in the germline V gene. Deletions cut 2 bases from V and 6 bases from J, with 13 bases between. The CDR3 contains 14 residues. In nucleotides, the CDR3 is TGTGCCAGCAGCTTAATCCAGGGGCTGGCTGAAGCTTTCTTT. Translation: CASSLIQGLAEAFF.

V and J are TRBV11-2 and TRBJ2-2; possible D gene TRBD2, 5 bases. The CDR3 has 15 amino acids. Germline V CDR1 and CDR2: SGHAT, FQNNGV. The germline V and J ends were trimmed by 5 bases and 5 bases, with 15 bases remaining between them. In DNA form, the CDR3 reads TGTGCCAGCAGCCCCGGGATCTCGGGGACCGGGGAGCTGTTTTTT. This codes for CASSPGISGTGELFF.

The chain uses TRBV4-1 and TRBJ1-3; D is ambiguous. Per germline, CDR1 MGHRA and CDR2 YSYEKL. This CDR3 is 14 amino acids long. Trimming left V 1 base short and J 10 bases short, with 14 bases between. CDR3 DNA: TGCGCCAGCAGCCAAGTCCCGATTCTGAGTACCATATATTTT. This translates into CASSQVPILSTIYF.

The V gene is TRBV4-1, the J gene TRBJ2-5, with no clear D. Germline CDR1 is MGHRA and CDR2 is YSYEKL. This CDR3 is built from 12 residues. The V end lost 0 bases, the J end lost 5 bases, and 4 bases lay between the germline ends. The CDR3 DNA is TGCGCCAGCAGCCAAGATCGGGAGACCCAGTACTTC. As protein: CASSQDRETQYF.

The count of this clone is one. V usage is TRBV7-8 and J usage is TRBJ2-3, with 8 nucleotides matching TRBD2. Germline lookup yields CDR1 SGHVS and CDR2 FQNEAQ. V shed 5 bases and J 3 bases; nucleotides not matched to a gene: 10. CDR3 length: 16 amino acids. DNA for the CDR3: TGTGCCAGCAGCAAACTATCGGGGGGGGGTACAGATACGCAGTATTTT. Its translation is CASSKLSGGGTDTQYF.

The V and J genes are TRBV9 and TRBJ2-2; weak D call: TRBD1 (5 bases). The V gene lost 4 bases and the J gene lost 0 bases, with 13 bases spanning the gap. The CDR3 has 16 residues. Germline V CDR1 and CDR2: SGDLS, YYNGEE. The CDR3: CASSPRMGPNTGELFF. CDR3 DNA: TGTGCCAGCAGCCCCCGGATGGGGCCGAACACCGGGGAGCTGTTTTTT.

This clone was picked up a small number of times. The genes are TRBV11-2 and TRBJ2-7; perhaps TRBD2 as D (7 bases). This CDR3 comprises 13 residues. The germline gives CDR1 SGHAT, CDR2 FQNNGV. Deletions cut 2 bases from V and 6 bases from J, with 11 bases between. The CDR3 nucleotides read TGTGCCAGCAGCTTATACAGGGAGGGCGAGCAGTACTTC. Encoded protein: CASSLYREGEQYF.

The chain couples TRBV27 to TRBJ1-6, with D possibly being TRBD1 (6 bases). CDR3 size: 13 residues. Trimming removed 11 bases from V and 9 bases from J, with 17 bases in between. CDR1 MNHEY and CDR2 SMNVEV come from the germline V gene (reference sequence). The CDR3 DNA reads as TGTGCCTCGGGGGGGGCGGAAGGTTCACCCCTCCACTTT. It codes for CASGGAEGSPLHF.

This clone was seen more than once but under ten times. This chain uses TRBV29-1 with TRBJ2-5; D unresolved. CDR1 is SQVTM, CDR2 ANQGSEA, per germline. V lost 5 bases, J lost 4 bases, and 11 bases lay in between. The CDR3 loop spans 12 amino acids. This chain's CDR3 is CSVYELGETQYF. The CDR3 DNA sequence: TGCAGCGTTTACGAGTTGGGAGAGACCCAGTACTTC.

This clone was observed a handful of times. The CDR3 sequence is CASSLGDGEAFF. Written as DNA, the CDR3 is TGTGCCAGCAGCTTAGGGGACGGAGAAGCTTTCTTT. The V and J genes are TRBV13 and TRBJ1-1; D is unresolved. The ends were cut back, 0 bases at V and 8 bases at J, with 7 bases in the middle. The germline gives CDR1 PRHDT, CDR2 FYEKMQ (reference sequence). The CDR3 is 12 amino acids.

This chain connects TRBV7-9 to TRBJ2-1; D not certain. Germline V gene sequence: CDR1 SEHNR, CDR2 FQNEAQ (reference sequence). V was clipped by 2 bases and J by 5 bases, with 4 bases between them. This CDR3 has 12 amino acids. CDR3: CASSLSHNEQFF. The CDR3 DNA reads as TGTGCCAGCAGCTTAAGCCACAATGAGCAGTTCTTC.

The gene calls are TRBV4-1 and TRBJ2-3, with 7 bases fitting TRBD1. The V gene end was trimmed by 2 bases and the J gene end by 2 bases; junction bases not matched to a gene: 16. Germline V CDR1 and CDR2: MGHRA, YSYEKL. This CDR3 has 19 amino acids. CDR3 coding DNA: TGCGCCAGCAGCCAACCCCGACTACAGCAGACAGGGATCACAGATACGCAGTATTTT. Amino acids: CASSQPRLQQTGITDTQYF.

The V and J genes are TRBV19 and TRBJ2-1; TRBD1 is a possible D gene (5 bases). V lost 6 bases and J 3 bases, leaving 18 bases between the germline ends. CDR3 length: 16 residues. The germline gives CDR1 LNHDA, CDR2 SQIVND (reference sequence). The CDR3 coding sequence is TGTGCCAGTAGCTCCCTCCGGGCAGGGCTCTACAATGAGCAGTTCTTC. Its protein is CASSSLRAGLYNEQFF.

The chain is built from TRBV6-6 and TRBJ1-6, with 11 positions matching TRBD1. The CDR3 length is 14 residues. V lost 6 bases, J lost 10 bases, and 5 bases stayed unmatched. Germline V gene data show CDR1 as MNHNY and CDR2 as SVGAGI (reference sequence). The CDR3 DNA follows: TGTGCCAGCAGACCAGGGACAGGGGGGTCACCCCTCCACTTT. It translates to CASRPGTGGSPLHF.

V is TRBV30 and J is TRBJ1-6, with D uncertain. V gave up 1 base and J gave up 6 bases, with 13 bases separating them. CDR1 GTSNPN and CDR2 SVGIG come from the germline V gene (reference sequence). The CDR3 has 15 amino acids. The CDR3: CAWSGPWEPNSPLHF. In nucleotides, the CDR3 is TGTGCCTGGAGTGGGCCCTGGGAGCCTAATTCACCCCTCCACTTT.

The chain employs TRBV7-2 and TRBJ2-7, with D uncertain. The CDR3 runs 12 residues. V was clipped by 0 bases and J by 5 bases, with 5 bases between them. Germline assignment: CDR1 SGHTA and CDR2 FQGNSA. The DNA for the CDR3 is TGTGCCAGCAGCTTAGCTCCCGACGAGCAGTACTTC. Translation: CASSLAPDEQYF. Full variable domain (outside the CDR3, taken from reference TRBV7-2 and TRBJ2-7): GAGVSQSPSNKVTEKGKDVELRCDPISGHTALYWYRQSLGQGLEFLIYFQGNSAPDKSGLPSDRFSAERTGGSVSTLTIQRTQQEDSAVYLCASSLAPDEQYFGPGTRLTVT.

The rearrangement joins TRBV13 to TRBJ2-1; D remains unclear. V was pared by 5 bases and J by 1 base, with 6 bases between. The CDR3 is made up of 13 amino acids. Germline V gives CDR1 PRHDT, CDR2 FYEKMQ (reference sequence). CDR3 sequence reads: CASSPRSYNEQFF. CDR3 DNA: TGTGCCAGCAGCCCACGGTCCTACAATGAGCAGTTCTTC. Full variable domain (outside the CDR3, taken from reference TRBV13 and TRBJ2-1): AAGVIQSPRHLIKEKRETATLKCYPIPRHDTVYWYQQGPGQDPQFLISFYEKMQSDKGSIPDRFSAQQFSDYHSELNMSSLELGDSALYFCASSPRSYNEQFFGPGTRLTVL.

This clone was seen more than once but under ten times. The chain joins TRBV4-1 to TRBJ1-6, with D tentatively TRBD1 (6 bases). This CDR3 region has 16 residues. V lost 4 bases and J lost 0, with 10 bases in between. Germline CDR1 reads MGHRA; CDR2 reads YSYEKL. For the CDR3, the DNA is TGCGCCAGCAGCCTGGACAGAAGCTCCTATAATTCACCCCTCCACTTT. Residues: CASSLDRSSYNSPLHF.

The chain carries TRBV4-1 and TRBJ2-1; D is unclear. V was shortened by 1 base and J by 0 bases, with 13 bases between the two germline ends. Germline CDR1 and CDR2: MGHRA and YSYEKL. The CDR3 is made up of 17 amino acids. The CDR3: CASSQGLGRSSYNEQFF. CDR3 DNA: TGCGCCAGCAGCCAAGGGCTCGGCAGGAGCTCCTACAATGAGCAGTTCTTC.

The rearrangement uses TRBV27 and TRBJ2-3, with 9 nucleotides matching TRBD2. There are 13 residues in the CDR3. The ends lost 10 bases at V and 4 bases at J; junction bases unmatched: 6. CDR1 is MNHEY, CDR2 SMNVEV, per germline (reference sequence). The CDR3 spells CATGLAFPDTQYF. CDR3 nucleotide sequence: TGTGCCACCGGACTAGCGTTCCCAGATACGCAGTATTTT.

This chain uses TRBV5-6 with TRBJ2-7; TRBD1 aligns across 7 bases. Unmatched junction bases numbered 9, after V lost 0 bases and J lost 0 bases. CDR1 is SGHDT and CDR2 is YYEEEE in the germline V gene. This CDR3 contains 17 residues. CDR3 loop: CASSLGTGGFSSYEQYF. The DNA for the CDR3 is TGTGCCAGCAGCTTGGGGACAGGAGGCTTTAGCTCCTACGAGCAGTACTTC.

J is TRBJ1-1 and V is TRBV7-8, with a tentative D call TRBD1 (5 bases). The CDR3 sequence is 14 residues long. Trimming stripped 3 bases from V and 1 base from J, with 9 bases between. Germline CDR1 and CDR2: SGHVS and FQNEAQ. CDR3 DNA sequence: TGTGCCAGCAGCTTCTCGACAGAGAACACTGAAGCTTTCTTT. It translates to CASSFSTENTEAFF.

The chain has TRBV19 and TRBJ2-1; 7 bases are shared with TRBD1. Germline V CDR1 and CDR2: LNHDA, SQIVND (reference sequence). Losses at the gene ends were 7 bases for V and 6 bases for J; bases not matched to a gene: 9. The CDR3 spans 14 residues. The CDR3 DNA follows: TGTGCCAGTACCGACAGGGACGAATTCAATGAGCAGTTCTTC. As protein: CASTDRDEFNEQFF.

This clone turned up a few times. The V call is TRBV7-2, the J call TRBJ2-1; D ambiguous. Per germline, CDR1 SGHTA and CDR2 FQGNSA. This CDR3 region has 12 residues. V lost 5 bases, J lost 10 bases, and 12 bases lay in between. DNA for the CDR3: TGTGCCAGCAGCCCAGTTGGCCCGGAGCAGTTCTTC. Residues: CASSPVGPEQFF.

The chain joins TRBV5-4 to TRBJ2-1, with unresolved D. The CDR3 loop spans 12 amino acids. The V end was cut by 0 bases, the J end by 2 bases, with 0 bases between. CDR1 is SGHNT and CDR2 is YYREEE in the germline V gene (reference sequence). The CDR3 is CASSLAYNEQFF. The CDR3 DNA sequence: TGTGCCAGCAGCTTGGCCTACAATGAGCAGTTCTTC.